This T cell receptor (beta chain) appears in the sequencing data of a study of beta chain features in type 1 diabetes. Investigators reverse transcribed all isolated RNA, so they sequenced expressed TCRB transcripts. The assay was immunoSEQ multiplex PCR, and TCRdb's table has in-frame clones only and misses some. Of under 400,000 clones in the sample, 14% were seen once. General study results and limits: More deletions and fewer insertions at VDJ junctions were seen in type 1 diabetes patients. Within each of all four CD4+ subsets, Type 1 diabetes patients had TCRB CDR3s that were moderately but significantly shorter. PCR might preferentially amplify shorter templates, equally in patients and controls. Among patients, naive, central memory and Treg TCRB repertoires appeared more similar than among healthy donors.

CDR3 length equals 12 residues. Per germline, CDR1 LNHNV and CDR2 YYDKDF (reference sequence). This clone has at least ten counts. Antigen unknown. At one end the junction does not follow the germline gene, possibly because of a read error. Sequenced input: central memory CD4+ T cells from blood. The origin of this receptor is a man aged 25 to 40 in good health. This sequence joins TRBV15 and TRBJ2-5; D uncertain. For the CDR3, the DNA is TGTGCCACCAGCAGTGGGCAAGGGACCCAGTACTTC. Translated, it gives CATSSGQGTQYF.